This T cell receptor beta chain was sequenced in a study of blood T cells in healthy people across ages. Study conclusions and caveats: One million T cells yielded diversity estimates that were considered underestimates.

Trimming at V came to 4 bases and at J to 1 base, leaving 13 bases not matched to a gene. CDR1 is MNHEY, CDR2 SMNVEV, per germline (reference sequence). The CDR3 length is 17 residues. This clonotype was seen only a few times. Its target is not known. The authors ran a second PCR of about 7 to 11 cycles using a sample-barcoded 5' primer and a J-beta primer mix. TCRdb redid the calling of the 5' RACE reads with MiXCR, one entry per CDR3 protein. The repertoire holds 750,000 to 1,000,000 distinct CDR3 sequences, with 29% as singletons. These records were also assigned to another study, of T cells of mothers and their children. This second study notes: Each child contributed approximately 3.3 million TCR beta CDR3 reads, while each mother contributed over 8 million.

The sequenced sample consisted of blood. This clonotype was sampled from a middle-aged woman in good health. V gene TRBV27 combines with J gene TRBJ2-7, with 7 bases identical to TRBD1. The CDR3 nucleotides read TGTGCCAGCAGTTCCTTCCCCAGGACAGGCCATTCCTACGAGCAGTACTTC. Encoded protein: CASSSFPRTGHSYEQYF.